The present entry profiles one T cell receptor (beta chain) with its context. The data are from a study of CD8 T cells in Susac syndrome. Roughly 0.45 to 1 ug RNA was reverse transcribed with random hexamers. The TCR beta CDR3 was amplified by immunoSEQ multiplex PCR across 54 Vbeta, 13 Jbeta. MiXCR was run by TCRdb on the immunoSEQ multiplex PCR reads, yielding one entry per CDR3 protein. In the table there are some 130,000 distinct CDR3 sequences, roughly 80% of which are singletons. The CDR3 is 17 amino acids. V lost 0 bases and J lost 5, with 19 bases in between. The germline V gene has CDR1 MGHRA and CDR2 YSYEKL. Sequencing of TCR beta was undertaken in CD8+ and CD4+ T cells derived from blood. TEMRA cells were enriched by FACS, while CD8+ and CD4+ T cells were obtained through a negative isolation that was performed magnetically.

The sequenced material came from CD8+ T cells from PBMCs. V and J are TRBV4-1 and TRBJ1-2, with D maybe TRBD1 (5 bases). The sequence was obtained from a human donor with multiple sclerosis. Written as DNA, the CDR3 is TGCGCCAGCAGCCAAGACGTGATTGCCGTGGGGGGATATGGCTACACCTTC. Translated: CASSQDVIAVGGYGYTF.